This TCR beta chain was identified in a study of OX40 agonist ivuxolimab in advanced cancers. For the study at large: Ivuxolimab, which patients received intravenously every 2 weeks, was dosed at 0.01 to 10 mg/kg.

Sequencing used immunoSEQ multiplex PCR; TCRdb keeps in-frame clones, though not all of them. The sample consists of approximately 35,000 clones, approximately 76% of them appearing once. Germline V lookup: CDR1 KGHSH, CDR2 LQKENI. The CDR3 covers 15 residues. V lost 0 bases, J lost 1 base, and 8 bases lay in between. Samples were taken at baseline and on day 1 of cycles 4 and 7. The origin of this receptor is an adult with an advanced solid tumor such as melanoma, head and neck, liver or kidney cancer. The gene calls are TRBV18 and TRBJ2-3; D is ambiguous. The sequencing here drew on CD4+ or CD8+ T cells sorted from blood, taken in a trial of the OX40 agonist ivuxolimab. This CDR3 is CASSPPGRGTDTQYF. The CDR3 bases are TGTGCCAGCTCACCACCAGGTAGGGGCACAGATACGCAGTATTTT.